This TCR beta chain was documented in a study of early T cells in non-severe SARS-CoV-2 infection (dated by TCRdb to the early 2020s). A note on the overall study: Bulk RNA from unsorted whole blood was used for TCR sequencing, so alpha and beta chains could not be paired.

What the authors observed across the whole study: VDJdb matching was skewed toward anti-spike CD8 responses and likely underestimated virus-specific expansions, missing private and CD4 specificities.

A case-control design nested within a healthcare worker cohort in London, UK, was used, with weekly nasopharyngeal swab PCR tests and blood sampling performed. Between 23 and 31 March 2020, the week of the UK lockdown, healthcare workers were enrolled and then followed up weekly for as long as 16 weeks. The table lists this clonotype with many counts. Its antigen remains unidentified. No base-level quality is on record; no much larger clone is a single base apart. The CDR3 measures 16 amino acids from cysteine to phenylalanine. Only the CDR3 part of the read is kept: 48 bases, read in frame from the first base. Sequences SGHTA (CDR1) and FQGNSA (CDR2) are obtained from the germline V gene. The germline V end is reduced by 3 bases and the J end by 6 bases; junction bases left unmatched: 10. Libraries were made using 5' RACE. Sequencing took place on a NextSeq 500. The TCR library protocol attached unique molecular identifiers to individual cDNA molecules to correct for sequencing error and PCR bias. Both TCR alpha and beta chains were sequenced, and tight co-correlation was observed between alpha and beta sequence abundances in each sample. Processing in the source paper ran as follows. Decombinator V4 was used to perform V gene, J gene and CDR3 annotation of TCR sequences. TCRs were defined as expanded if a significant change between any two time points was detected under a Poisson model with p below 0.0001. TCR abundances were normalised to the total number of TCRs sequenced per sample and expressed as counts per million. TRAV1-2 paired with TRAJ12, TRAJ20 or TRAJ33 defined MAIT TCRs, while TRAV10 paired with TRAJ18 defined iNKT TCRs. VDJdb, accessed 1 November 2021, was searched for CMV, EBV and SARS-CoV-2 annotated TCRs, excluding TCRs annotated for multiple antigens. TCRdb applied fastp at Q25 and MiXCR to the public reads, then kept only in-frame beta chains. Rows with one shared CDR3 protein collapse into an entry with the most common genes and DNA. TCRdb's processing, not the authors' own work, is the source of the V and J calls. Across this sample there are approximately 77,000 distinct CDR3 sequences, with approximately 5% seen only once. Together, the top ten hold around 7.3% of the sample.

The chain was built from TRBV7-2 and TRBJ2-1; 8 bases in the junction line up with TRBD2. The sequenced sample was whole blood, obtained at baseline. The sequence came from an adult who was a healthcare worker with PCR-confirmed SARS-CoV-2 infection or an uninfected control (not recorded which). The CDR3 in this case is CASSFRAGGKSNEQFF. The DNA sequence follows: TGTGCCAGCAGCTTCCGGGCGGGAGGCAAGTCCAATGAGCAGTTCTTC.